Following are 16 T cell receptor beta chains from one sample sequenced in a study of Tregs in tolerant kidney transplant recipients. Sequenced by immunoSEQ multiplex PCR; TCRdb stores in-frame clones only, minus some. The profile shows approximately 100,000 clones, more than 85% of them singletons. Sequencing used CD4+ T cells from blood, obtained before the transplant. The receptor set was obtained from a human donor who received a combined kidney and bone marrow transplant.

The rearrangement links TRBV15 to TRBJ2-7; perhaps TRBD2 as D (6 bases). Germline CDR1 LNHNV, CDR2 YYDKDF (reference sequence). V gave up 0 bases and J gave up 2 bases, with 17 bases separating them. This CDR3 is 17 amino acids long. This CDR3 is CATSRDLGNSGTYEQYF. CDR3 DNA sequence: TGTGCCACCAGCAGAGATCTTGGTAATAGCGGAACCTACGAGCAGTACTTC.

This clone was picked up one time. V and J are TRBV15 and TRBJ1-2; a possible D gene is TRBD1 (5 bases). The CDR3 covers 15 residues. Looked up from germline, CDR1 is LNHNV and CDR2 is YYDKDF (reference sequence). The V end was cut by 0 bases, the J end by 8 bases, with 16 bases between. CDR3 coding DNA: TGTGCCACCAGCAGAGAAGGAGGGGCTCAGGGCGGCTACACCTTC. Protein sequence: CATSREGGAQGGYTF.

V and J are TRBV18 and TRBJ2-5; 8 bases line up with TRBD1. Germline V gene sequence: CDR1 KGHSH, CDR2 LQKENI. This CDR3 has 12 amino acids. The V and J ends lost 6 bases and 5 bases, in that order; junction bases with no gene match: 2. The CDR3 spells CASSYRGETQYF. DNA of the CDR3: TGTGCCAGCTCTTACAGGGGGGAGACCCAGTACTTC.

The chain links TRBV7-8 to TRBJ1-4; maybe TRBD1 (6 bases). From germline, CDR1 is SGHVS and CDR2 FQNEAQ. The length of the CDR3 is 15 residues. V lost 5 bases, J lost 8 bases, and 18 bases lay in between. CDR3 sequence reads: CASSTVRGLEEKLFF. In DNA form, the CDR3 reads TGTGCCAGCAGCACGGTGAGGGGGTTGGAAGAAAAACTGTTTTTT.

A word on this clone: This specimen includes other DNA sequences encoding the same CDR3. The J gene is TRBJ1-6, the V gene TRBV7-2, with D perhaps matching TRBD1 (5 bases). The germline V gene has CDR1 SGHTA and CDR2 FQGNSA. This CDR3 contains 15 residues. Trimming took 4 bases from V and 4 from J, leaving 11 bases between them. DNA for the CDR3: TGTGCCAGCAGCTCCGACGGGACTTATAATTCACCCCTCCACTTT. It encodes CASSSDGTYNSPLHF. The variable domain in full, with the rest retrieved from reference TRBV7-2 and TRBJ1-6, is GAGVSQSPSNKVTEKGKDVELRCDPISGHTALYWYRQSLGQGLEFLIYFQGNSAPDKSGLPSDRFSAERTGGSVSTLTIQRTQQEDSAVYLCASSSDGTYNSPLHFGNGTRLTVT.

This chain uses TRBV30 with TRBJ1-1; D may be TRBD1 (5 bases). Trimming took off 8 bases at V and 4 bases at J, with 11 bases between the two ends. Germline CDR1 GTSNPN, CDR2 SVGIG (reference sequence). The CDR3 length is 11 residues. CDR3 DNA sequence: TGTGCCGCAAGGGGTTTCACTGAAGCTTTCTTT. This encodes CAARGFTEAFF.

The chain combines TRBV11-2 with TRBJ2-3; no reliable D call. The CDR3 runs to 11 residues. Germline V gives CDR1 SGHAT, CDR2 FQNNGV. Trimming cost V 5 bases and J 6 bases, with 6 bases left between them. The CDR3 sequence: CASSPGDTQYF. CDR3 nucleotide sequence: TGTGCCAGCAGCCCCGGGGATACGCAGTATTTT.

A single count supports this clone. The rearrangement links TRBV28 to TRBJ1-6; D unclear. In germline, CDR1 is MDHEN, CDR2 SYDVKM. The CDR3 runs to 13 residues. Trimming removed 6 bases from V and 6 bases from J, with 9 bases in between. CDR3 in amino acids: CASRSGVNSPLHF. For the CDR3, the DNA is TGTGCCAGCAGGAGCGGGGTTAATTCACCCCTCCACTTT.

Here the CDR3 DNA reads TGTGCCAGCAGCTTGGTAAGGGGTAGCTACGAGCAGTACTTC. This sequence encodes CASSLVRGSYEQYF. The chain combines TRBV5-6 with TRBJ2-7; D may be TRBD1 (5 bases). V was cut by 0 bases and J by 3 bases, with 10 bases left in between. Germline V lookup: CDR1 SGHDT, CDR2 YYEEEE. This CDR3 contains 14 residues.

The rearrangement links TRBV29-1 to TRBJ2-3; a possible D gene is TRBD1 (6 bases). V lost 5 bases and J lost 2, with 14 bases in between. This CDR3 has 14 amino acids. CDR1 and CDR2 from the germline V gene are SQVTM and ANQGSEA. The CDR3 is CSVRGDRSTDTQYF. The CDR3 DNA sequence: TGCAGCGTTAGGGGTGACAGGTCCACAGATACGCAGTATTTT.

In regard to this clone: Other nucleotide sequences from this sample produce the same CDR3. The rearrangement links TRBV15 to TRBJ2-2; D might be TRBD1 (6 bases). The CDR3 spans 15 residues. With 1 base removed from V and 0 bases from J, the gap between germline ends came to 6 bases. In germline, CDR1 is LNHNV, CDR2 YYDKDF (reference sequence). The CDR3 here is CATSRGTANTGELFF. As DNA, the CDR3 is TGTGCCACCAGCAGAGGGACAGCGAACACCGGGGAGCTGTTTTTT. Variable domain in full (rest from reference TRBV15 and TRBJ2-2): DAMVIQNPRYQVTQFGKPVTLSCSQTLNHNVMYWYQQKSSQAPKLLFHYYDKDFNNEADTPDNFQSRRPNTSFCFLDIRSPGLGDTAMYLCATSRGTANTGELFFGEGSRLTVL.

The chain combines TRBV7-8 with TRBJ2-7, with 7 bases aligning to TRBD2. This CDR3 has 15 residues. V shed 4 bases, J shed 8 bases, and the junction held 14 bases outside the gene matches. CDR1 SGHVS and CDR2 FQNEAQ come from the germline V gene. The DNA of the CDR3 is TGTGCCAGCAGCTGGGGGGGACCCGACCCTACGAAGCAGTACTTC. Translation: CASSWGGPDPTKQYF.

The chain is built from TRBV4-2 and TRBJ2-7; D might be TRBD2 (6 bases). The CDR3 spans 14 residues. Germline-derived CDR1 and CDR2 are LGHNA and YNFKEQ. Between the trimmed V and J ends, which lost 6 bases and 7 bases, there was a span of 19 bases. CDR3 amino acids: CASRIGSYTGEQYF. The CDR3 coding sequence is TGTGCCAGCAGAATCGGGAGTTACACGGGGGAGCAGTACTTC.

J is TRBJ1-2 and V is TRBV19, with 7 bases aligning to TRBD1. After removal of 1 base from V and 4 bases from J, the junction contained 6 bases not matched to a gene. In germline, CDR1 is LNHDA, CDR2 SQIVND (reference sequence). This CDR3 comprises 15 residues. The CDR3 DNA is TGTGCCAGTAGTATAGGGGGACAGTTCATCTATGGCTACACCTTC. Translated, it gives CASSIGGQFIYGYTF. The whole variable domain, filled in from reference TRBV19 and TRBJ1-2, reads DGGITQSPKYLFRKEGQNVTLSCEQNLNHDAMYWYRQDPGQGLRLIYYSQIVNDFQKGDIAEGYSVSREKKESFPLTVTSAQKNPTAFYLCASSIGGQFIYGYTFGSGTRLTVV.

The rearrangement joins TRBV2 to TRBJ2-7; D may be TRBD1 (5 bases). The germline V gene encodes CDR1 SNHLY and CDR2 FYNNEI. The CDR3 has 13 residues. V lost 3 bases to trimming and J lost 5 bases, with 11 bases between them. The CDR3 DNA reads TGTGCCAGCAGTGATTCCAGGGCCCACGAGCAGTACTTC. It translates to CASSDSRAHEQYF.

This chain's CDR3 is CSIRRGLDDSYEQYF. In nucleotides, the CDR3 is TGCAGCATCCGGCGGGGGCTAGATGACTCCTACGAGCAGTACTTC. The V gene is TRBV29-1, the J gene TRBJ2-7; the D gene is possibly TRBD2 (7 bases). The CDR3 consists of 15 residues. Germline V gene lookup returns CDR1 SQVTM and CDR2 ANQGSEA. The V gene lost 8 bases and the J gene lost 0 bases, with 20 bases spanning the gap.